A selection of T cell receptor beta chains follows, all from one sample in a study of CD8 T cells in ankylosing spondylitis. TCRdb re-called the 5' RACE reads with MiXCR, one entry per CDR3 protein. This table holds 250,000 to 350,000 distinct CDR3 sequences, about 20% found once. Sample: blood, either unsorted or a sorted T cell fraction (not recorded which). These receptors were taken from a female donor with ankylosing spondylitis or in good health (not recorded which). Each CDR3 is given with its conserved first and last residue. The order of the fields is D gene, clone size, CDR3 length, J gene, V gene, CDR3 protein, CDR3 DNA. A D gene is named only where the DNA matches it firmly. Size values are once, few and many counts, or a class for expanded clones, and some rows have none.

>TRBD2|many|14|TRBJ2-1|TRBV7-9
CASSSSGSHNEQFF
TGTGCCAGCAGCTCTAGCGGGAGTCACAATGAGCAGTTCTTC
>.|.|13|TRBJ2-5|TRBV20-1
CSAVSAPQETQYF
TGCAGTGCTGTTAGCGCCCCCCAAGAGACCCAGTACTTC
>.|.|14|TRBJ2-7|TRBV6-5
CASSYILTPTEQCF
TGTGCCAGCAGTTACATCTTGACACCTACGGAGCAGTGCTTC
>TRBD2|few|14|TRBJ2-7|TRBV20-1
CSARWSGRLYEQYF
TGCAGTGCTAGATGGAGCGGGAGGCTTTACGAGCAGTACTTC
>TRBD2|few|14|TRBJ2-1|TRBV12-3/TRBV12-4
CASGGLAGGGEQFF
TGTGCCAGCGGCGGACTAGCGGGAGGGGGTGAGCAGTTCTTC
>.|few|16|TRBJ2-7|TRBV7-9
CASSLTGVQGVSEQYF
TGTGCCAGCAGCTTAACGGGAGTGCAGGGTGTGAGCGAGCAGTACTTC
>.|many|16|TRBJ2-2|TRBV5-6
CASSLFGWENTGELFF
TGTGCCAGCAGCTTGTTTGGCTGGGAAAACACCGGGGAGCTGTTTTTT
>TRBD2|many|14|TRBJ2-7|TRBV12-3/TRBV12-4
CASSSPGLAYSLHF
TGTGCCAGCAGTTCCCCGGGACTAGCGTATAGTCTGCACTTC
>TRBD2|few|14|TRBJ2-1|TRBV20-1
CSVFSAGVYNEQFF
TGCAGTGTCTTCTCGGCGGGGGTTTACAATGAGCAGTTCTTC
>.|many|12|TRBJ2-7|TRBV23-1
CARRPCSYEQYF
TGCGCCAGAAGGCCGTGTTCCTACGAGCAGTACTTC
>TRBD2|.|13|TRBJ2-7|TRBV2
CASAAIAGGEQYF
TGTGCCTCCGCCGCAATAGCGGGAGGCGAGCAGTACTTC
>TRBD2|.|18|TRBJ2-1|TRBV5-1
CASSSGTSGSSRHNEQFF
TGCGCCAGCAGCTCCGGGACTAGCGGGAGTTCACGCCACAATGAGCAGTTCTTC
>.|once|15|TRBJ2-1|TRBV4-3
CASSLHGQTNNEQFF
TGCGCCAGCAGCCTTCATGGACAGACGAACAATGAGCAGTTCTTC
>.|.|13|TRBJ2-2|TRBV12-3/TRBV12-4
CAIIQGGTGELFF
TGTGCCATAATTCAGGGTGGCACCGGGGAGCTGTTTTTT
>TRBD2|.|14|TRBJ2-5|TRBV6-2/TRBV6-3
CASSRLAQQETQYF
TGTGCCAGCAGTCGACTAGCGCAACAAGAGACCCAGTACTTC
>.|.|13|TRBJ2-1|TRBV13
CASSSIQPGQFRF
TGTGCCAGCAGCTCGATTCAACCGGGACAATTCCGCTTC
>TRBD2|.|15|TRBJ2-1|TRBV10-3
CAISELGTRGDEQFF
TGTGCCATCAGTGAGCTCGGGACTAGGGGGGATGAGCAGTTCTTC
>TRBD2|.|16|TRBJ2-3|TRBV20-1
CSAPTRLAGGRDTQYF
TGCAGTGCCCCCACGAGGCTAGCGGGAGGCCGAGATACGCAGTATTTT
>.|many|14|TRBJ2-6|TRBV10-3
CAGEGGGGANVLTF
TGTGCCGGTGAAGGCGGTGGTGGGGCCAACGTCCTGACTTTC
>.|many|13|TRBJ2-7|TRBV10-3
CAISEDRPYEQYF
TGTGCCATCAGTGAGGACAGACCCTACGAGCAGTACTTC
>.|.|12|TRBJ2-1|TRBV27
CASRNTSSEQFF
TGTGCCAGCAGGAACACAAGCAGTGAGCAGTTCTTC
>.|few|12|TRBJ2-1|TRBV12-3/TRBV12-4
CASSRRPNEQFF
TGTGCCAGCAGTCGACGTCCCAATGAGCAGTTCTTC
>TRBD2|.|16|TRBJ2-3|TRBV12-3/TRBV12-4
CASRPGLAISTDTQYF
TGTGCCAGCAGGCCGGGACTAGCGATTTCCACAGATACGCAGTATTTT
>.|once|14|TRBJ2-5|TRBV18
CASSPRTEQETQYF
TGTGCCAGCTCACCAAGAACGGAACAAGAGACCCAGTACTTC
>TRBD1|.|12|TRBJ1-2|TRBV20-1
CSVRTGGPGYTF
TGCAGTGTTCGGACAGGGGGGCCTGGCTACACCTTC
>.|once|16|TRBJ2-6|TRBV27
CASSLASPTGANVLTF
TGTGCCAGCTCCTTAGCATCCCCCACGGGGGCCAACGTCCTGACTTTC
>TRBD2|.|14|TRBJ2-5|TRBV12-3/TRBV12-4
CASRTSGYQETQYF
TGTGCCAGCAGAACTAGCGGGTACCAAGAGACCCAGTACTTC
>TRBD1|.|13|TRBJ1-1|TRBV7-9
CASSLGQGAPTFF
TGTGCCAGCAGCTTGGGACAGGGGGCTCCCACTTTCTTT
>.|.|15|TRBJ2-3|TRBV11-1
CASSLGRVNTDTQYF
TGTGCCAGCAGCTTAGGGAGAGTTAACACAGATACGCAGTATTTT
>.|.|15|TRBJ2-1|TRBV12-3/TRBV12-4
CASSLLRGRHNEQFF
TGTGCCAGCAGTCTCCTAAGAGGGCGGCACAATGAGCAGTTCTTC
>TRBD1|few|14|TRBJ1-5|TRBV6-1
CASFGTAKNQPQHF
TGTGCCAGCTTCGGGACAGCCAAAAATCAGCCCCAGCATTTT